This T cell receptor beta chain was identified during a study of regulatory and conventional T cells in RAG deficiency listed by TCRdb under 2017. For the study in its entirety: High-throughput TCR beta sequencing was used to compare the repertoire diversity and composition of Treg, conventional CD4+ and CD8+ T cells between RAG-deficient patients and healthy controls.

On this clone: This clone's antigen is unknown. Base-call qualities are not available, and no considerably larger clone is one nucleotide away.

Library construction relied on the immunoSEQ multiplex PCR assay. Rearranged TCR beta chain products were amplified from genomic DNA of sorted T-cell subsets and sequenced. The original pipeline was this. Shannon entropy and Simpson indices were used to measure the diversity of productive TCR beta rearrangements in each repertoire. To assess clonal expansion, the frequencies of the 100 most abundant productive TCR beta clonotypes were added up as a share of total reads. A self-reactivity index based on amino acid usage at CDR3beta positions 6 and 7 was applied to the TRB repertoires. Two-way ANOVA was used for repertoire analyses, while Student t or Mann-Whitney tests were used for flow cytometric analyses. Sourced from immuneACCESS, this table was stored by TCRdb with only in-frame sequences that have V and J called. A share of the clones is absent; for the studies checked, an unresolved V gene accounts for under half, and the remainder has no known explanation. V and J calls plus clone size are reproduced from that table; the DNA served to infer D and trimming. This sample gives about 46,000 clones in total; over 80% of them show up just once. In total, the top ten clones hold 0.5% to 0.55% of the sample.

Results and caveats for the whole study, not just this receptor: Shorter CDR3 lengths were found in all patient T-cell subsets, and >75% Treg-Tconv repertoire overlap at nucleotide and amino acid level was observed in Omenn syndrome patients. Compared with controls, Omenn syndrome and CID/AS patients had approximately 92-fold fewer unique TCR beta sequences in Treg cells, but only roughly 10-fold fewer in the other subsets. Compared with control T-cell subpopulations, the RAG-deficient patients had markedly lower Shannon entropy and higher Simpson indices. Sorted CD25-high CD127-low cells from Omenn syndrome patients may represent peripherally activated cells rather than bona fide Treg cells. Some T-cell subset analyses were not done for some subjects.

Before genomic DNA was extracted, conventional CD4+ T cells were isolated from blood as CD25-low CD127-high cells. Several healthy control donors were used as the comparison group for repertoire analyses. The germline V gene encodes CDR1 MNHNS and CDR2 SASEGT. Its CDR3 holds 15 amino acids, cysteine through phenylalanine. Only the CDR3 portion is preserved as DNA: 45 bases, with reading frame beginning at the first base. Germline trimming: 6 bases from V, 7 bases from J; junction bases outside gene matches: 6. These data were also filed under a second study, of regulatory T cells. Reported in the second study: The multiplex PCR used 52 forward TRBV primers and 13 reverse TRBJ primers, with assay-based and computational corrections for amplification bias. Patient repertoires showed restricted unique TRB V-J pairs and skewed V and J gene usage, most marked in regulatory T cells. T-cell receptor beta repertoires of sorted regulatory, conventional CD4+ and CD8+ T cells were compared between CD3G-deficient patients and healthy controls. Ficoll density separation was used to isolate peripheral blood mononuclear cells. Within the immunoSEQ assay, multiplex PCR amplified rearranged TRB loci from genomic DNA. TRB amplicons were sequenced on an Illumina HiSeq platform. Custom algorithms error-filtered the raw sequences and aligned the raw sequences to reference gene sequences, after which the immunoSEQ online tools were used for analysis. Productive and nonproductive TRB rearrangement frequencies were evaluated among both unique and total sequences. Group comparisons used t tests, Mann-Whitney tests or two-way ANOVA run in Prism software.

The V gene is TRBV6-1 and the J gene is TRBJ1-6, and TRBD1 aligns with 10 junction nucleotides. Sequencing input: CD4+ effector T cells sorted from blood. This receptor was identified in a human donor in good health. The CDR3 corresponds to CASRRDRGPNSPLHF. The nucleotide sequence is given as TGTGCCAGCAGAAGGGACAGGGGACCCAATTCACCCCTCCACTTT.